The T cell receptor beta chain described here comes from a study of cytomegalovirus exposure and HLA in healthy donors. Regarding the study as a whole: Analysis performed later showed TCR beta chains linked to HLA being more clonally expanded than equally common others. It has been reported that TCR beta sequences accurately predicted the HLA-A and HLA-B alleles of most subjects.

Concerning this clone: Its target is unknown.

The PCR ran on 60 Vbeta and 13 Jbeta primers. Sequencing used immunoSEQ multiplex PCR; TCRdb keeps in-frame clones, though not all of them. The table lists fewer than 45,000 clones, with under 2% in the top ten. The germline CDR1 and CDR2 sequences are KGHSH and LQKENI. The germline V and J ends were trimmed by 2 bases and 2 bases, with 13 bases remaining between them. The CDR3 spans 15 residues. The sequence derives from a woman aged 25 to 39 in good health and CMV-seronegative. Sequencing was performed on PBMCs. The genes are TRBV18 and TRBJ2-7; a weak D match, TRBD2 (6 bases). CDR3 sequence (DNA): TGTGCCAGCTCACCAATCGCGGGATCGACCTACGAGCAGTACTTC. Its translation: CASSPIAGSTYEQYF.